This T cell receptor (beta chain) came from a study of T-cell memory formation after mild COVID-19. Study in general: There were largely donor-specific TCR clusters.

As for this clonotype: Its antigen remains unidentified.

Employing constant-segment primers, 5'RACE generated TCR alpha and TCR beta cDNA libraries bearing sample barcodes and UMIs. MiXCR, run by TCRdb on the 5' RACE reads, gives a single entry per CDR3 protein. The profile shows fewer than 400,000 distinct CDR3 sequences, over 10% of them singletons. General study findings and limits: Clones which contracted sat mainly in CM and EM if CD4+, and in EMRA if CD8+.

Trimming removed 6 bases from V and 0 bases from J, with 11 bases in between. Germline-derived CDR1 and CDR2 are MNHEY and SVGAGI. The CDR3 length is 14 residues. This clonotype originated in a man aged 18 to 29 who had mild COVID-19 (a few samples of this study predate the infection). Cell type and time point are not known. Sequencing was carried out using PBMCs or a T cell subset sorted from them (not recorded which). The J gene is TRBJ1-1, the V gene TRBV6-5, with a tentative D call TRBD1 (5 bases). For the CDR3, the DNA is TGTGCCAGCAGGAGGGGACGGTTGAACACTGAAGCTTTCTTT. This codes for CASRRGRLNTEAFF.